The 12 T cell receptor beta chains below were found in one sample sequenced in a study of cytomegalovirus exposure and HLA in healthy donors (dated by TCRdb to about 2017). The library was prepared using the immunoSEQ multiplex PCR assay. A mixture of 60 forward primers for TCR Vbeta segments and 13 reverse primers for TCR Jbeta segments was used in the multiplex PCR. TCRdb provides this immuneACCESS table in a form limited to in-frame rearrangements. Some clones are lacking; in checked studies, under half of them reflect an unresolved V gene, and why the rest are absent is not known. The sample table lists more than 200,000 clones, 70% of them with a count of one. The ten largest clones take up about 3% of the sample. Sequencing was carried out using PBMCs. The receptor set was obtained from a man aged 40-49 years in good health and CMV-seropositive.

The V and J genes are TRBV5-4 and TRBJ2-5; D is perhaps TRBD1 (6 bases). The CDR3 contains 13 residues. Germline CDR1 is SGHNT and CDR2 is YYREEE (reference sequence). Trimming removed 4 bases at V and 4 bases at J, with 11 bases between. The CDR3 DNA reads TGTGCCAGCAGCGCTGGGGGCGGAGAGACCCAGTACTTC. This translates into CASSAGGGETQYF.

With respect to this clone: The same CDR3 arises from other DNA sequences in this sample as well. This chain uses TRBV4-1 with TRBJ1-2; D not certain. With 3 bases removed from V and 5 bases from J, the gap between germline ends came to 19 bases. Per the germline V gene, CDR1 is MGHRA and CDR2 is YSYEKL. This CDR3 has 16 residues. CDR3 region: CASSQDGPEGSYGYTF. CDR3 coding DNA: TGCGCCAGCAGCCAGGATGGGCCTGAAGGGAGTTATGGCTACACCTTC.

This rearrangement joins TRBV4-1 to TRBJ1-2, with TRBD1 matching 10 bases. CDR1 and CDR2 (germline): MGHRA, YSYEKL. V gave up 2 bases and J gave up 8 bases; unmatched junction bases: 5. The CDR3 is 14 residues long. The CDR3 spells CASSQSGQGGGYTF. As DNA, the CDR3 is TGCGCCAGCAGCCAAAGTGGACAGGGGGGAGGCTACACCTTC.

This clone was counted between two and nine times. The junction departs from the called germline gene at one end, perhaps through a read error. The chain links TRBV7-9 to TRBJ1-4; D not resolved. The CDR3 covers 12 residues. Germline CDR1 reads SEHNR; CDR2 reads FQNEAQ (reference sequence). The CDR3 spells CSSSLLYEKLFF. In nucleotides, the CDR3 is TGTTCCAGCAGCTTATTATATGAAAAACTGTTTTTT.

The chain joins TRBV9 to TRBJ2-7; 9 bases fit TRBD2. The CDR3 totals 14 residues. The V and J ends lost 0 bases and 6 bases, in that order; junction bases with no gene match: 4. The germline CDR1 and CDR2 sequences are SGDLS and YYNGEE. The CDR3 spells CASSVEGSGGEQYF. The CDR3 region has the DNA TGTGCCAGCAGCGTAGAGGGTAGCGGGGGCGAGCAGTACTTC.

There are a few counts of this clone. This rearrangement joins TRBV5-1 to TRBJ1-1; no firm D call. CDR1 is SGHRS and CDR2 is YFSETQ in the germline V gene. Trimming left V 5 bases short and J 1 base short, with 12 bases between. The CDR3 sequence is 14 residues long. The CDR3 spells CASSSRSQNTEAFF. As DNA, the CDR3 is TGCGCCAGCAGTTCCCGGAGCCAGAACACTGAAGCTTTCTTT.

This clone was recorded a few times. The genes are TRBV6-5 and TRBJ2-7; the match to TRBD1 covers 8 bases. With V trimmed by 8 bases and J by 2 bases, 11 bases remained unmatched. CDR1 is MNHEY, CDR2 SVGAGI, per germline. The CDR3 extends over 15 amino acids. CDR3 in DNA: TGTGCCAGCGGTTCGGGACAGGACGCTACCTACGAGCAGTACTTC. Its translation is CASGSGQDATYEQYF.

V is TRBV7-2 and J is TRBJ2-1; perhaps TRBD1 as D (7 bases). Germline CDR1 and CDR2: SGHTA and FQGNSA. Between the trimmed V and J ends, which lost 4 bases and 3 bases, there was a span of 19 bases. The CDR3 consists of 17 residues. The CDR3 DNA reads TGTGCCAGCAGCTGGGGGGACAGCGCAATAATCTACAATGAGCAGTTCTTC. Amino acid sequence: CASSWGDSAIIYNEQFF.

The V gene is TRBV12-5, the J gene TRBJ1-5; 9 nucleotides match TRBD1. Losses at the gene ends were 1 base for V and 5 bases for J; bases not matched to a gene: 6. CDR1 is LGHNT and CDR2 is FRNRAP in the germline V gene. CDR3 length: 16 amino acids. In DNA form, the CDR3 reads TGTGCTAGTGGTTTGGGCCGGGACAGGGTTGATCAGCCCCAGCATTTT. Its protein is CASGLGRDRVDQPQHF.

The CDR3 sequence: CASSVGIDKSEAFF. In nucleotides, the CDR3 is TGTGCCAGCAGCGTAGGTATCGACAAGAGTGAAGCTTTCTTT. V is TRBV9 and J is TRBJ1-1; D call uncertain. Germline V gene lookup returns CDR1 SGDLS and CDR2 YYNGEE. V dropped 0 bases and J dropped 7 bases, with 13 bases sitting between them. The CDR3 has 14 amino acids.

This sequence joins TRBV6-1 and TRBJ2-4; 10 bases align to TRBD1. This CDR3 is 15 amino acids long. Per the germline V gene, CDR1 is MNHNS and CDR2 is SASEGT. Trimming took 8 bases from V and 5 from J; bases not matched to a gene: 9. The CDR3 spells CASRWDRGQQNIQYF. CDR3 nucleotide sequence: TGTGCCAGCCGATGGGACAGGGGTCAGCAAAACATTCAGTACTTC.

Comment on this clone: A read error may account for a junction end that differs from germline. The CDR3 reads CASSQDRVSSPHF. CDR3 bases: TGTGCCAGCAGTCAGGACAGGGTCAGCTCTCCTCACTTC. The chain joins TRBV5-6 to TRBJ2-7; 8 bases match TRBD1. Germline V gene lookup returns CDR1 SGHDT and CDR2 YYEEEE. CDR3 length: 13 residues.